This T cell receptor (beta chain) was observed in a study of OX40 agonist ivuxolimab in advanced cancers. Trimming shortened V by 3 bases and J by 7 bases, and 7 bases separated the two germline ends. This CDR3 is 12 amino acids long. Germline CDR1 SEHNR, CDR2 FQNEAQ (reference sequence). Assay: immunoSEQ multiplex PCR; the TCRdb copy retains only in-frame clones and omits some. The repertoire holds approximately 97,000 clones, 70% to 90% seen once, with more than 5% in the top ten. The gene calls are TRBV7-9 and TRBJ2-1; no clear D gene. This TCR was recovered from an adult with an advanced solid tumor such as melanoma, head and neck, liver or kidney cancer. Sequencing was performed on CD4+ or CD8+ T cells sorted from blood, taken in a trial of the OX40 agonist ivuxolimab. CDR3 sequence reads: CASSLYRNEQFF. The DNA of the CDR3 is TGTGCCAGCAGCTTGTATAGGAATGAGCAGTTCTTC.